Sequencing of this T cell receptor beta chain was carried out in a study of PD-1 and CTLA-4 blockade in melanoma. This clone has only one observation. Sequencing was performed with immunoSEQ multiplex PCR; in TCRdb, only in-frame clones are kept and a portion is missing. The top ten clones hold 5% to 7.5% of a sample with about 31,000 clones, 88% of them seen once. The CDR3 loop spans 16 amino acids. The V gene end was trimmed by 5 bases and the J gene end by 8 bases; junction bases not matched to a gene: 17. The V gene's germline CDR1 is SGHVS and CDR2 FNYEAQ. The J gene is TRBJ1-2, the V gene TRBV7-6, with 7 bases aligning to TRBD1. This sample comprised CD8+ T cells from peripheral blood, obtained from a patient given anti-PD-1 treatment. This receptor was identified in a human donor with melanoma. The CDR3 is CASSPTRQGDIEGYTF. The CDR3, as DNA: TGTGCCAGCAGCCCCACTCGACAGGGAGATATAGAGGGCTACACCTTC.